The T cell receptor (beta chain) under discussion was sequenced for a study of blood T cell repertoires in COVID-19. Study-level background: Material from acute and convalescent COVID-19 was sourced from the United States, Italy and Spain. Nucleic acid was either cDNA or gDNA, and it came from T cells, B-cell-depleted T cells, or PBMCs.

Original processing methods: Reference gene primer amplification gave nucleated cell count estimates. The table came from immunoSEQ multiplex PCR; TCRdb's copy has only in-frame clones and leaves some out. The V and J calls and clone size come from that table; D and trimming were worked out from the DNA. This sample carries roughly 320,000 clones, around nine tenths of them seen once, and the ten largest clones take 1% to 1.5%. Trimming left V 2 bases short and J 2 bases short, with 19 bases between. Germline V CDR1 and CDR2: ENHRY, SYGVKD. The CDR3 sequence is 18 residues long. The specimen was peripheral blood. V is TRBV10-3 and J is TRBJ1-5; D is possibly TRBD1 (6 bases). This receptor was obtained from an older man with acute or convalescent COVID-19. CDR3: CAISEQAGARGGNQPQHF. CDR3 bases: TGTGCCATCAGTGAGCAGGCGGGGGCGCGGGGTGGCAATCAGCCCCAGCATTTT.